This TCR beta chain is drawn from a study of response to subunit inactivated influenza vaccine. Study-level findings and limits: Researchers suggested that each seasonal influenza vaccination recruits few new T cells.

The CDR3 length is 16 residues. Germline V gives CDR1 SGHRS, CDR2 YFSETQ. The V and J ends lost 2 bases and 9 bases, in that order; junction bases with no gene match: 9. This clonotype has ten or more counts. The antigen is undetermined. TCRdb reprocessed the RT-PCR reads via MiXCR and lists one record per CDR3 protein. The sample shows 400,000 to 650,000 distinct CDR3 sequences, approximately 7.3% of them seen only once. The chain joins TRBV5-1 to TRBJ2-1; 12 bases fit TRBD2. The sample here was PBMCs from blood, taken around 25 months after vaccination. This clonotype was sampled from a man aged 45 to 70 who received an inactivated influenza vaccine. The CDR3 nucleotides are TGCGCCAGCAGCTTACTAGCGGGGGGCGCATACGTTGAGCAGTTCTTC. It encodes CASSLLAGGAYVEQFF.